Shown below are 22 T cell receptor beta chains from a single sample sequenced in a study of PD-L1 blockade in urothelial cancer. Time point here: pretreatment peripheral blood. Sequencing was performed with immunoSEQ multiplex PCR; in TCRdb, only in-frame clones are kept and a portion is missing. The sample has over 35,000 clones, around four fifths seen once. The specimen comprised PBMCs, sampled around atezolizumab (anti-PD-L1) treatment. The receptors derive from a man at least 80 years old with urothelial cancer.

A single count supports this clone. The chain uses TRBV5-4 and TRBJ2-3, with D unclear. CDR1 and CDR2 from the germline V gene are SGHNT and YYREEE (reference sequence). The CDR3 loop spans 17 amino acids. Trimming cost V 4 bases and J 1 base, with 19 bases left between them. The DNA for the CDR3 is TGTGCCAGCAGCCCTGGGTCTCCCGGTGGGCGCACAGATACGCAGTATTTT. It translates to CASSPGSPGGRTDTQYF.

This CDR3 is CASSYEVDHHILYF. In DNA, the CDR3 is TGTGCCAGCAGTTACGAGGTCGACCACCATATACTCTACTTC. The chain has TRBV6-5 and TRBJ2-7; D is unresolved. The CDR3 runs 14 residues. Trimming cost V 2 bases and J 13 bases, with 21 bases left between them. Germline loops: CDR1 MNHEY, CDR2 SVGAGI.

The chain recombines TRBV27 with TRBJ1-2, with TRBD1 identical over 8 bases. This CDR3 spans 16 amino acids. The V and J ends lost 0 bases and 7 bases, in that order; junction bases with no gene match: 10. CDR1 and CDR2 (germline): MNHEY, SMNVEV (reference sequence). CDR3 DNA sequence: TGTGCCAGCAGTTTATCCAAAAGTCAGGGGGCGGGTGGCTACACCTTC. Translated: CASSLSKSQGAGGYTF.

This clone appeared a few times. The rearrangement joins TRBV5-6 to TRBJ1-1; D perhaps matches TRBD1 (5 bases). The ends were cut back, 3 bases at V and 2 bases at J, with 8 bases in the middle. The CDR3 loop spans 13 amino acids. From germline, CDR1 is SGHDT and CDR2 YYEEEE. The CDR3 loop is CASSSQGNTEAFF. The CDR3 DNA sequence: TGTGCCAGCAGCTCCCAGGGTAACACTGAAGCTTTCTTT.

J is TRBJ1-1 and V is TRBV7-5. TRBV7-5 is designated a pseudogene. The CDR3 is 15 amino acids. This chain's CDR3 is CVRSLVRDCGTEAFF. CDR3 DNA: TGTGTCAGAAGCTTAGTGCGGGATTGCGGGACTGAAGCTTTCTTT.

The chain is built from TRBV12-1 and TRBJ2-7; the table gives TRBD2 as D, unverified against the DNA. TRBV12-1 is designated a pseudogene. This CDR3 comprises 12 residues. CDR3: CASSPDFCEQYF. As DNA, the CDR3 is TGTGCCAGCAGCCCTGACTTCTGCGAGCAGTACTTC.

The V call is TRBV5-4, the J call TRBJ2-3, with D maybe TRBD2 (6 bases). Trimming took 0 bases from V and 5 from J, leaving 13 bases between them. This CDR3 has 15 residues. Germline lookup yields CDR1 SGHNT and CDR2 YYREEE (reference sequence). As DNA, the CDR3 is TGTGCCAGCAGCTTGGCGGGAGCTTCTGGAGATACGCAGTATTTT. Protein product: CASSLAGASGDTQYF.

The J gene is TRBJ2-7, the V gene TRBV19; 8 bases are shared with TRBD1. The V gene end was trimmed by 4 bases and the J gene end by 2 bases; junction bases not matched to a gene: 4. Germline CDR1 and CDR2: LNHDA and SQIVND (reference sequence). The CDR3 has 14 residues. CDR3 loop: CASSTGTGAYEQYF. In DNA form, the CDR3 reads TGTGCCAGTAGTACCGGGACAGGAGCCTACGAGCAGTACTTC.

The CDR3 coding sequence is TGCGCCAGCAGCTTCCGGGGGGGGGCCTCCTACGAGCAGTACTTC. Its translation: CASSFRGGASYEQYF. The rearrangement uses TRBV5-1 and TRBJ2-7; TRBD2 agrees at 8 bases. The germline V gene encodes CDR1 SGHRS and CDR2 YFSETQ. With 2 bases clipped from V and 0 bases from J, the junction kept 4 bases outside the gene matches. The CDR3 runs to 15 residues.

A few counts support this clone. This chain links TRBV6-5 with TRBJ1-1, with unresolved D. V lost 6 bases to trimming and J lost 2 bases, with 7 bases between them. Germline assignment: CDR1 MNHEY and CDR2 SVGAGI. The length of the CDR3 is 12 residues. CDR3 in DNA: TGTGCCAGCAGGGGGAGAAACACTGAAGCTTTCTTT. Protein: CASRGRNTEAFF.

V is TRBV18 and J is TRBJ1-1, with D possibly TRBD1 on 5 matching bases. With 1 base removed from V and 1 base from J, the gap between germline ends came to 10 bases. CDR1 is KGHSH, CDR2 LQKENI, per germline. The CDR3 length is 15 residues. The CDR3 loop is CASSPRAGQNTEAFF. CDR3 nucleotide sequence: TGTGCCAGCTCACCACGGGCGGGGCAGAACACTGAAGCTTTCTTT.

This clone came up once. The chain couples TRBV2 to TRBJ2-5, with no clear D. CDR1 is SNHLY, CDR2 FYNNEI, per germline. This CDR3 is built from 14 residues. The germline V and J ends were trimmed by 5 bases and 1 base, with 11 bases remaining between them. In nucleotides, the CDR3 is TGTGCCAGCAGTCCCCAGTGGCTCCAAGAGACCCAGTACTTC. Translated, it gives CASSPQWLQETQYF.

CDR3 coding DNA: TGTGCCAGTACCCGCGGACAGGGGTATGAAAAACTGTTTTTT. It yields the protein CASTRGQGYEKLFF. V is TRBV19 and J is TRBJ1-4, with TRBD1 matching 9 bases. CDR1 and CDR2 (germline): LNHDA, SQIVND (reference sequence). The CDR3 is 14 amino acids. V trimming: 7 bases; J trimming: 6 bases; junction bases outside the gene matches: 6.

This rearrangement joins TRBV7-9 to TRBJ2-2; D is perhaps TRBD2 (6 bases). Germline CDR1 SEHNR, CDR2 FQNEAQ (reference sequence). Trimming removed 1 base from V and 1 base from J, with 10 bases in between. This CDR3 is 16 amino acids long. The CDR3 bases are TGTGCCAGCAGCTTAGGAACAGCGGGGAACACCGGGGAGCTGTTTTTT. Protein product: CASSLGTAGNTGELFF.

The chain links TRBV2 to TRBJ2-5; 13 bases agree with TRBD2. The trim removed 5 bases at V and 1 base at J, leaving 7 bases unmatched. CDR1 and CDR2 (germline): SNHLY, FYNNEI. The CDR3 length is 17 residues. CDR3: CASSPPGLAGSQETQYF. The CDR3 region has the DNA TGTGCCAGCAGTCCGCCGGGACTAGCGGGATCCCAAGAGACCCAGTACTTC.

This chain links TRBV6-5 with TRBJ2-7; the match to TRBD1 covers 8 bases. CDR3 length: 15 amino acids. J lost 4 bases, V lost 0 bases, and 5 bases had no gene match. Germline values: CDR1 MNHEY, CDR2 SVGAGI. As DNA, the CDR3 is TGTGCCAGCAGTTACTCCAGGGGGCGAGAATACGAGCAGTACTTC. Translation: CASSYSRGREYEQYF.

This clone turned up a few times. V usage is TRBV2 and J usage is TRBJ2-1; 8 bases are shared with TRBD1. The CDR3 runs to 15 residues. V shed 5 bases and J 7 bases; nucleotides not matched to a gene: 10. Germline CDR1 reads SNHLY; CDR2 reads FYNNEI. The CDR3 sequence is CASSPRTGFRNEQFF. CDR3 sequence (DNA): TGTGCCAGCAGTCCGCGGACAGGGTTTAGGAATGAGCAGTTCTTC.

The V call is TRBV30, the J call TRBJ2-5; 11 bases match TRBD1. The junction had 6 bases not matched to a gene; V was cut back by 4 bases and J by 5 bases. The germline V gene encodes CDR1 GTSNPN and CDR2 SVGIG (reference sequence). This CDR3 is built from 14 residues. CDR3 bases: TGTGCCTGGACCGGACAGGGGGCTAGGGAGACCCAGTACTTC. As protein: CAWTGQGARETQYF.

The chain recombines TRBV15 with TRBJ2-1; D perhaps matches TRBD2 (6 bases). V lost 1 base, J lost 5 bases, and 12 bases lay in between. The CDR3 totals 15 residues. Per germline, CDR1 LNHNV and CDR2 YYDKDF (reference sequence). The CDR3 loop reads CATSRARGLNNEQFF. The CDR3 nucleotides are TGTGCCACCAGCAGAGCGCGGGGACTCAACAATGAGCAGTTCTTC.

J is TRBJ1-2 and V is TRBV19, with D possibly matching TRBD1 (6 bases). The CDR3 extends over 14 amino acids. Per the germline V gene, CDR1 is LNHDA and CDR2 is SQIVND (reference sequence). Trimming removed 5 bases from V and 4 bases from J, with 14 bases in between. The CDR3 region has the DNA TGTGCCAGTAGTTCCCCAGGGGCTCTCTATGGCTACACCTTC. Its protein product is CASSSPGALYGYTF.

The rearrangement uses TRBV5-1 and TRBJ1-3; D ambiguous. CDR1 is SGHRS, CDR2 YFSETQ, per germline. The CDR3 totals 14 residues. Deletions cut 4 bases from V and 1 base from J, with 9 bases between. CDR3 protein: CASSAPESGNTIYF. The CDR3 nucleotides are TGCGCCAGCAGCGCCCCGGAGTCTGGAAACACCATATATTTT.

This sequence joins TRBV29-1 and TRBJ2-1; D might be TRBD2 (5 bases). Trimming stripped 5 bases from V and 3 bases from J, with 17 bases between. Germline V gene sequence: CDR1 SQVTM, CDR2 ANQGSEA. The CDR3 is made up of 15 amino acids. As DNA, the CDR3 is TGCAGCGTTCCTACCCTCCGGGGTCTCTACAATGAGCAGTTCTTC. Translated, it gives CSVPTLRGLYNEQFF.